This T cell receptor (beta chain) was sequenced during a study of memory CD4+ T cells and cytomegalovirus serostatus. Germline V gene data show CDR1 as LGHNA and CDR2 as YSLEER. This CDR3 has 15 residues. V gave up 0 bases and J gave up 1 base, with 8 bases separating them. The assay was immunoSEQ multiplex PCR, and TCRdb's table has in-frame clones only and misses some. This sample has tens of thousands of clones; about 80% occur once, and the top ten carry more than 2.5%. This clone was picked up one time. The target antigen is unknown. Findings and caveats of the study: Suggested: most of the CMV-linked TCR signature lies in CD4+ memory cells.

The sort gate was single viable CD3+CD4+CD8-CD45RO+ cells for memory CD4+ T cells. Serostatus was set by detecting CMV pp150, pp28, p38, p52 IgG. Sequenced input: memory CD4+ T cells from blood. The receptor was derived from an adult in good health and CMV-seropositive. The chain has TRBV4-3 and TRBJ2-3; tentatively, D is TRBD2 (5 bases). The CDR3 bases are TGCGCCAGCAGCCAAGATCTGCGGGGCACAGATACGCAGTATTTT. It is translated as CASSQDLRGTDTQYF.